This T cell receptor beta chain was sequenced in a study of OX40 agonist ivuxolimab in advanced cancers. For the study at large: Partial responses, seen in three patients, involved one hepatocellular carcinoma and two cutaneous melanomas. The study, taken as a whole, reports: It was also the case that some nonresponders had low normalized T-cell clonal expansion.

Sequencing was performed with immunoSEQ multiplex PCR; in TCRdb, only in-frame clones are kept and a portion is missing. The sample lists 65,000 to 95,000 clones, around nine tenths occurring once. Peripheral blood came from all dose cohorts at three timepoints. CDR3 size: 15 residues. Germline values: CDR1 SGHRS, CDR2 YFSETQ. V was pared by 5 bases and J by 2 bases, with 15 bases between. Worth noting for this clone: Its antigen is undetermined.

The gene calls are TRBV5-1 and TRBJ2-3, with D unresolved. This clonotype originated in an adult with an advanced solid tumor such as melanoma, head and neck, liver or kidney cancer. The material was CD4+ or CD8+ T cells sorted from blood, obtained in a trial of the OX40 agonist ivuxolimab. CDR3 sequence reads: CASRRLESFTDTQYF. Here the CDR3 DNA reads TGCGCCAGCAGACGGTTAGAGTCGTTCACAGATACGCAGTATTTT.